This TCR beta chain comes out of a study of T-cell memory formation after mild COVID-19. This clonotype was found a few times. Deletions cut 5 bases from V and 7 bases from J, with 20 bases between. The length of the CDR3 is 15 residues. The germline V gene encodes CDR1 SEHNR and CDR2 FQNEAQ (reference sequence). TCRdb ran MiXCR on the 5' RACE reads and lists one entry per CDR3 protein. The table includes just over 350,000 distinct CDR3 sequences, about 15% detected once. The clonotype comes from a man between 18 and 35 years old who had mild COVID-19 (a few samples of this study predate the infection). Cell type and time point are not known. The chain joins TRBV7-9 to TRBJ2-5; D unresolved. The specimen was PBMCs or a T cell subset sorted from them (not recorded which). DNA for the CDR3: TGTGCCAGCAGCCTCTTGGACGGGCAGTTTCGGACCCAGTACTTC. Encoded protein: CASSLLDGQFRTQYF.